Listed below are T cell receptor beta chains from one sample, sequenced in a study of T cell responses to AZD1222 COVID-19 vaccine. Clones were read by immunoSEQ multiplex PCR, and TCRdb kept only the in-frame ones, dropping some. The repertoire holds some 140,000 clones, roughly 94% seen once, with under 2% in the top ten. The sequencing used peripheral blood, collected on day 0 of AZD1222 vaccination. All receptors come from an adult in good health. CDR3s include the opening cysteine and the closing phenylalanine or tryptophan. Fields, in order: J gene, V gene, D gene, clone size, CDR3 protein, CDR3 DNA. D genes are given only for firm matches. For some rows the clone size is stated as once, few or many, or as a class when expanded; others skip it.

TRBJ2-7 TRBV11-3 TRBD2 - CASRRRAGLHYEQYF TGTGCCAGCAGACGACGAGCGGGGCTGCACTACGAGCAGTACTTC
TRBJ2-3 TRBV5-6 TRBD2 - CASSPISLADTDTQYF TGTGCCAGCAGCCCGATATCTCTAGCGGACACAGATACGCAGTATTTT
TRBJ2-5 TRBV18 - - CASSPPVQETQYF TGTGCCAGCTCACCACCGGTTCAAGAGACCCAGTACTTC
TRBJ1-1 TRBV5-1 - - CASSWEQRAEAFF TGCGCCAGCAGTTGGGAACAGAGGGCTGAAGCTTTCTTT
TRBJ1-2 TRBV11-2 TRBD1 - CASSLGTDRGAVYGYTF TGTGCCAGCAGCTTAGGGACGGACAGGGGCGCGGTCTATGGCTACACCTTC
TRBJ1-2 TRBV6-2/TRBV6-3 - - CASSYRAGNYGYTF TGTGCCAGCAGTTACCGGGCGGGTAACTATGGCTACACCTTC
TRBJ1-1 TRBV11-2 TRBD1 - CASSLMGQGGTEAFF TGTGCCAGCAGCTTAATGGGACAGGGTGGCACTGAAGCTTTCTTT
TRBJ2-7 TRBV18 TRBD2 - CASSPSPGGTSGSYEQYF TGTGCCAGCTCACCAAGTCCCGGCGGGACTAGCGGTTCCTACGAGCAGTACTTC
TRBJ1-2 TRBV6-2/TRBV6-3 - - CASSYPVVGGYTF TGTGCCAGCAGTTACCCGGTGGTAGGTGGCTACACCTTC
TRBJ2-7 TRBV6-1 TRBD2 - CASSESGAGGTYEQYF TGTGCCAGCAGTGAATCTGGGGCGGGGGGGACCTACGAGCAGTACTTC
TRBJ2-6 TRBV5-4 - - CASSVDLGLSGANVLTF TGTGCCAGCAGCGTGGACTTGGGGCTCTCTGGGGCCAACGTCCTGACTTTC
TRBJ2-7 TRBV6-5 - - CASNGDSYEQYF TGTGCCAGCAACGGAGACTCCTACGAGCAGTACTTC
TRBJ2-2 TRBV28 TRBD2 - CASSGLAGVNTGELFF TGTGCCAGCAGTGGACTAGCGGGGGTTAACACCGGGGAGCTGTTTTTT
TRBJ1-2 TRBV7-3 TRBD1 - CASSPGQEPYGYTF TGTGCCAGCAGCCCAGGACAGGAGCCGTATGGCTACACCTTC
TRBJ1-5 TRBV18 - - CASSPLPLIPSNQPQHF TGTGCCAGCTCACCCCTGCCCCTTATCCCTTCCAATCAGCCCCAGCATTTT
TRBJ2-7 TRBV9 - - CASSVVKGSSYEQYF TGTGCCAGCAGCGTAGTTAAGGGCAGCTCCTACGAGCAGTACTTC
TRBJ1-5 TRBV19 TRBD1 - CASNRGGYQPQHF TGTGCCAGTAACAGGGGGGGTTATCAGCCCCAGCATTTT
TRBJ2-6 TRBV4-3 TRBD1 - CASSAQGTGANVLTF TGCGCCAGCAGCGCACAGGGGACTGGGGCCAACGTCCTGACTTTC
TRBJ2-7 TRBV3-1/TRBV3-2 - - CASSQVIDGHEQYF TGTGCCAGCAGCCAAGTTATCGATGGCCACGAGCAGTACTTC
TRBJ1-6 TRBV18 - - CASSTTGFGDSPLHF TGTGCCAGCTCAACTACAGGGTTTGGGGATTCACCCCTCCACTTT
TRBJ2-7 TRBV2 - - CASRSGVEQYF TGTGCCAGTCGGTCAGGGGTCGAGCAGTACTTC
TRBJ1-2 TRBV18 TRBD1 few CASSHRQGATRDYGYTF TGTGCCAGCTCACACCGACAGGGGGCAACTCGCGACTATGGCTACACCTTC
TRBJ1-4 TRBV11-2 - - CASTVVVGGEKLFF TGTGCCAGCACCGTAGTCGTGGGGGGTGAAAAACTGTTTTTT
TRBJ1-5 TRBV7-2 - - CASSLAGAYNQPQHF TGTGCCAGCAGCTTAGCGGGGGCATACAATCAGCCCCAGCATTTT
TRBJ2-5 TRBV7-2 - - CASSSRTPGGETQYF TGTGCCAGCAGCTCTCGGACACCAGGGGGGGAGACCCAGTACTTC
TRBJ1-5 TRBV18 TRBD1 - CASSRQGYSNQPQHF TGTGCCAGCTCAAGACAGGGATATAGCAATCAGCCCCAGCATTTT
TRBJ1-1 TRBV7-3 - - CASSLDVADEAFF TGTGCCAGCAGCTTAGATGTTGCGGATGAAGCTTTCTTT
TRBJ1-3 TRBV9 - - CASSVVAAENTIYF TGTGCCAGCAGCGTAGTCGCGGCTGAAAACACCATATATTTT
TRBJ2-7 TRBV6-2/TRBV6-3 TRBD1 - CASSNWTPTGEAAYEQYF TGTGCCAGCAGTAACTGGACCCCGACAGGGGAGGCGGCCTACGAGCAGTACTTC
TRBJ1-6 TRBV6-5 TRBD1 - CASSRQGSLNSPLHF TGTGCCAGCAGTCGACAGGGATCTTTGAATTCACCCCTCCACTTT
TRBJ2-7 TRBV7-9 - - CASRRRDSYEQYF TGTGCCAGCAGGCGTCGGGACTCCTACGAGCAGTACTTC
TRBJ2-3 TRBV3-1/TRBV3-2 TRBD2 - CASSQVGGGAGTQYF TGTGCCAGCAGCCAAGTAGGCGGGGGGGCCGGTACGCAGTATTTT
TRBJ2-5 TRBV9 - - CASSRLGGTQETQYF TGTGCCAGCAGCCGACTAGGGGGGACACAAGAGACCCAGTACTTC
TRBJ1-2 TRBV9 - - CASSAGGQSYGYTF TGTGCCAGCAGCGCAGGAGGACAGTCCTATGGCTACACCTTC
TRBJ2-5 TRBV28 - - CASSTIGGARGAQYF TGTGCCAGCAGTACAATCGGGGGAGCACGAGGGGCCCAGTACTTC
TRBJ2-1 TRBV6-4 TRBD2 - CASSSSTSGGHNEQFF TGTGCCAGCAGTTCCTCGACTAGCGGGGGGCACAATGAGCAGTTCTTC
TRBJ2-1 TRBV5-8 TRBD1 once CASKTGGDYQINEQFF TGTGCCAGCAAGACAGGGGGCGATTATCAAATCAATGAGCAGTTCTTC
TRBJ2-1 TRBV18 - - CASSPAPDHEQFF TGTGCCAGCTCACCAGCCCCGGACCATGAGCAGTTCTTC
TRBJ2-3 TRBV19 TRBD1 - CASRTGPNTDTQYF TGTGCCAGCCGGACAGGGCCGAACACAGATACGCAGTATTTT
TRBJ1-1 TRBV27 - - CASSPPTGEAFF TGTGCCAGCAGTCCCCCTACAGGTGAAGCTTTCTTT
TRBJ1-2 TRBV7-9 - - CASSLGSYGGYTF TGTGCCAGCAGCTTAGGCAGCTATGGAGGCTACACCTTC
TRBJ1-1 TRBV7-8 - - CASSPLVGRTEAFF TGTGCCAGCAGCCCCCTTGTTGGTCGCACTGAAGCTTTCTTT
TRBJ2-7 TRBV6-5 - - CASMGSSSYEQYF TGTGCCAGCATGGGATCTAGCTCCTACGAGCAGTACTTC
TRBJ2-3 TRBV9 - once CASTARGLESTDTQYF TGTGCCAGCACCGCCCGCGGACTCGAGAGCACAGATACGCAGTATTTT
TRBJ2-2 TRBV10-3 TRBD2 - CAIRGTINTGELFF TGTGCCATCAGGGGGACTATTAACACCGGGGAGCTGTTTTTT
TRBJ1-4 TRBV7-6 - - CASSLASRGNEKLFF TGTGCCAGCAGCTTAGCGAGCAGGGGCAATGAAAAACTGTTTTTT
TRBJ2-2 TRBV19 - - CASKGGPYTGELFF TGTGCCAGTAAAGGGGGACCATACACCGGGGAGCTGTTTTTT
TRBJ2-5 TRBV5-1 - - CASSTIQGGETQYF TGCGCCAGCAGCACCATACAGGGTGGAGAGACCCAGTACTTC